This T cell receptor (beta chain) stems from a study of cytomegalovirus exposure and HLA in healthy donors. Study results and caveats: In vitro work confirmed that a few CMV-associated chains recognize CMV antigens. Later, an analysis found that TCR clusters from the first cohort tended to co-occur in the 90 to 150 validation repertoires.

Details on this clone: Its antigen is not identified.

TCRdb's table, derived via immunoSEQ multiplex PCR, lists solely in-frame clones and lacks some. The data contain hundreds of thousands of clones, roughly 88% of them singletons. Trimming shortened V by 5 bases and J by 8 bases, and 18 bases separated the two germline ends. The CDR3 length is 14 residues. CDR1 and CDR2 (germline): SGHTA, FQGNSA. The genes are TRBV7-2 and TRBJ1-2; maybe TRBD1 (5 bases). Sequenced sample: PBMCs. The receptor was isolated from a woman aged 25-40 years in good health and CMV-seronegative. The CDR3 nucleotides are TGTGCCAGCAGCGGACACAGGTCGCAGGGAGGCTACACCTTC. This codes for CASSGHRSQGGYTF.